A single sample is the source of the 22 T cell receptor beta chains below, sequenced in a study of PD-L1 blockade in urothelial cancer. Method: immunoSEQ multiplex PCR; TCRdb's copy keeps in-frame clones and lacks some. The data hold fewer than 100,000 clones, with around four fifths observed a single time. Time point here: pretreatment peripheral blood. This specimen was PBMCs, taken around atezolizumab (anti-PD-L1) treatment. These receptors were obtained from a middle-aged man with urothelial cancer.

This clone was observed once. This sequence joins TRBV11-2 and TRBJ1-2, with D possibly TRBD1 on 5 matching bases. CDR1 and CDR2 from the germline V gene are SGHAT and FQNNGV. The length of the CDR3 is 15 residues. Trimming cost V 5 bases and J 4 bases, with 17 bases left between them. CDR3 sequence (DNA): TGTGCCAGCAGCGCCCAGGGCCGCGGGAGCTATGGCTACACCTTC. Translating gives CASSAQGRGSYGYTF.

V gene TRBV5-1 combines with J gene TRBJ2-7; 8 positions match TRBD2. The CDR3 is made up of 15 amino acids. V trimming: 3 bases; J trimming: 0 bases; junction bases outside the gene matches: 5. Germline CDR1 SGHRS, CDR2 YFSETQ. The CDR3 region is CASSWGGGISYEQYF. CDR3 DNA: TGCGCCAGCAGCTGGGGCGGGGGGATCTCCTACGAGCAGTACTTC. Drawing the rest from reference TRBV5-1 and TRBJ2-7, the complete variable domain is KAGVTQTPRYLIKTRGQQVTLSCSPISGHRSVSWYQQTPGQGLQFLFEYFSETQRNKGNFPGRFSGRQFSNSRSEMNVSTLELGDSALYLCASSWGGGISYEQYFGPGTRLTVT.

The chain uses TRBV5-8 and TRBJ1-2, with D maybe TRBD1 (6 bases). The CDR3 spans 13 residues. V dropped 4 bases and J dropped 4 bases, with 11 bases sitting between them. Germline assignment: CDR1 SGHTS and CDR2 YDEGEE. For the CDR3, the DNA is TGTGCCAGCAGCGCAGGGGCCATCTATGGCTACACCTTC. Protein sequence: CASSAGAIYGYTF.

The rearrangement uses TRBV7-9 and TRBJ2-2, with D hard to call. The ends were cut back, 4 bases at V and 4 bases at J, with 13 bases in the middle. The germline V gene has CDR1 SEHNR and CDR2 FQNEAQ (reference sequence). This CDR3 contains 15 residues. CDR3 sequence (DNA): TGTGCCAGCAGCTCGACACTTCGAACCACCGGGGAGCTGTTTTTT. Translation gives CASSSTLRTTGELFF.

This clone has just a few counts. The V and J genes are TRBV28 and TRBJ1-4; no clear D gene. Germline loops: CDR1 MDHEN, CDR2 SYDVKM. V gave up 3 bases and J gave up 3 bases, with 11 bases separating them. The CDR3 has 15 residues. The CDR3 DNA is TGTGCCAGCAGTTTTACGGGGTCCCCTAATGAAAAACTGTTTTTT. Translating gives CASSFTGSPNEKLFF. Full variable domain (remainder filled in from reference TRBV28 and TRBJ1-4): DVKVTQSSRYLVKRTGEKVFLECVQDMDHENMFWYRQDPGLGLRLIYFSYDVKMKEKGDIPEGYSVSREKKERFSLILESASTNQTSMYLCASSFTGSPNEKLFFGSGTQLSVL.

The chain couples TRBV28 to TRBJ1-4; D unclear. The CDR3 extends over 14 amino acids. Germline loops: CDR1 MDHEN, CDR2 SYDVKM. Trimming cost V 4 bases and J 0 bases, with 6 bases left between them. This CDR3 reads CASSSPTTNEKLFF. The CDR3 DNA sequence: TGTGCCAGCAGTTCCCCAACAACTAATGAAAAACTGTTTTTT.

V is TRBV28 and J is TRBJ2-3; a weak D match, TRBD1 (5 bases). The CDR3 extends over 15 amino acids. Trimming removed 10 bases from V and 2 bases from J, with 19 bases in between. Germline V gives CDR1 MDHEN, CDR2 SYDVKM. The CDR3 loop reads CANTLQVGLTDTQYF. Written as DNA, the CDR3 is TGTGCCAACACCCTTCAGGTGGGGCTCACAGATACGCAGTATTTT.

V usage is TRBV9 and J usage is TRBJ2-3; 8 bases match TRBD2. Germline V gene data show CDR1 as SGDLS and CDR2 as YYNGEE. The CDR3 length is 16 residues. With 4 bases clipped from V and 4 bases from J, the junction kept 11 bases outside the gene matches. CDR3 DNA: TGTGCCAGCAGCCCTCGGGCAATAGCGGGACCAGATACGCAGTATTTT. Its translation: CASSPRAIAGPDTQYF.

The rearrangement uses TRBV19 and TRBJ1-2, with a possible D match to TRBD1 (5 bases). Between the trimmed V and J ends, which lost 6 bases and 8 bases, there was a span of 19 bases. CDR3 length: 14 amino acids. The germline V gene encodes CDR1 LNHDA and CDR2 SQIVND (reference sequence). DNA of the CDR3: TGTGCCAGTAGCCCGGGACTCACATCGGGCGGCTACACCTTC. This codes for CASSPGLTSGGYTF.

This clone has a handful of counts. The chain couples TRBV10-3 to TRBJ2-5; 12 nucleotides agree with TRBD2. Germline values: CDR1 ENHRY, CDR2 SYGVKD. Trimming cost V 10 bases and J 4 bases; bases outside gene matches: 7. The length of the CDR3 is 14 residues. The CDR3 DNA reads TGTGCCAGCATGCCTAGCGGGGGGGGAGAGACCCAGTACTTC. Its translation is CASMPSGGGETQYF.

A few counts support this clone. J is TRBJ2-3 and V is TRBV30, with 11 bases that match TRBD2. The CDR3 totals 15 residues. Germline assignment: CDR1 GTSNPN and CDR2 SVGIG (reference sequence). After removal of 6 bases from V and 0 bases from J, the junction contained 5 bases not matched to a gene. The DNA of the CDR3 is TGTGCCTGTCTGACTAGCGGGATCAGCACAGATACGCAGTATTTT. Protein sequence: CACLTSGISTDTQYF.

J is TRBJ1-1 and V is TRBV28, with 8 bases matching TRBD1. This CDR3 region has 16 residues. CDR1 is MDHEN and CDR2 is SYDVKM in the germline V gene. With V trimmed by 6 bases and J by 5 bases, 14 bases remained unmatched. The CDR3 nucleotides read TGTGCCAGCAGAACCCTGGGACAGGTCGATTATACTGAAGCTTTCTTT. Translating it yields CASRTLGQVDYTEAFF.

CDR3 sequence reads: CASSFILAADTQYF. The CDR3 DNA reads as TGTGCCAGCAGCTTTATCCTAGCGGCAGATACGCAGTATTTT. The rearrangement links TRBV7-2 to TRBJ2-3; TRBD2 matches at 7 bases. The CDR3 sequence is 14 residues long. Germline CDR1 and CDR2: SGHTA and FQGNSA. J lost 4 bases, V lost 3 bases, and 4 bases had no gene match. Together with reference TRBV7-2 and TRBJ2-3, the CDR3 gives the full variable domain: GAGVSQSPSNKVTEKGKDVELRCDPISGHTALYWYRQSLGQGLEFLIYFQGNSAPDKSGLPSDRFSAERTGGSVSTLTIQRTQQEDSAVYLCASSFILAADTQYFGPGTRLTVL.

The chain is built from TRBV2 and TRBJ1-3; 8 positions agree with TRBD1. Germline CDR1 reads SNHLY; CDR2 reads FYNNEI. The CDR3 loop spans 14 amino acids. Trimming removed 5 bases from V and 2 bases from J; junction bases left unmatched: 2. CDR3 amino acids: CASSPGGTGNTIYF. DNA of the CDR3: TGTGCCAGCAGTCCAGGGGGCACTGGAAACACCATATATTTT.

This chain joins TRBV6-5 and TRBJ2-3; TRBD1 is a possible D gene (5 bases). Germline CDR1 is MNHEY and CDR2 is SVGAGI. V was shortened by 2 bases and J by 2 bases, with 11 bases between the two germline ends. The CDR3 covers 15 residues. In DNA form, the CDR3 reads TGTGCCAGCAGTTACGGAAGGGGATTCACAGATACGCAGTATTTT. It translates to CASSYGRGFTDTQYF.

The CDR3 DNA reads as TGTGCCAGCAGCCTCCCGGGACATTTGGAGTACTATGGCTACACCTTC. This encodes CASSLPGHLEYYGYTF. The V call is TRBV28, the J call TRBJ1-2; maybe TRBD1 (6 bases). CDR1 MDHEN and CDR2 SYDVKM come from the germline V gene. This CDR3 has 16 residues. Trimming pared 6 bases from V and 3 bases from J, leaving 20 bases between.

The J gene is TRBJ1-1, the V gene TRBV6-5; 7 bases line up with TRBD1. V was pared by 6 bases and J by 4 bases, with 5 bases of the junction left unmatched. The CDR3 sequence is 13 residues long. In germline, CDR1 is MNHEY, CDR2 SVGAGI. CDR3: CASRKQGSTEAFF. DNA for the CDR3: TGTGCCAGCAGAAAACAGGGGAGCACTGAAGCTTTCTTT.

The rearrangement links TRBV19 to TRBJ2-3; TRBD1 agrees at 11 bases. CDR1 is LNHDA, CDR2 SQIVND, per germline (reference sequence). The CDR3 has 16 amino acids. With V trimmed by 3 bases and J by 7 bases, 9 bases remained unmatched. CDR3 region: CASSIQDRGLGNTQYF. The CDR3 coding sequence is TGTGCCAGTAGTATCCAGGACAGGGGGCTAGGGAATACGCAGTATTTT.

This chain uses TRBV5-1 with TRBJ1-1; the D is unclear. CDR3 length: 13 amino acids. The germline CDR1 and CDR2 sequences are SGHRS and YFSETQ. Trimming removed 0 bases at V and 3 bases at J, with 6 bases between. CDR3: CASSLGVDTEAFF. In nucleotides, the CDR3 is TGCGCCAGCAGCTTGGGAGTGGACACTGAAGCTTTCTTT.

The gene calls are TRBV27 and TRBJ2-3, with a tentative D call TRBD1 (5 bases). The V end was cut by 2 bases, the J end by 4 bases, with 10 bases between. The CDR3 has 14 amino acids. Germline assignment: CDR1 MNHEY and CDR2 SMNVEV (reference sequence). This chain's CDR3 is CASSLQGGPDTQYF. CDR3 bases: TGTGCCAGCAGTTTACAGGGTGGGCCAGATACGCAGTATTTT.

This clone is a singleton in its sample. V usage is TRBV5-1 and J usage is TRBJ2-1, with 9 bases matching TRBD2. The germline V gene encodes CDR1 SGHRS and CDR2 YFSETQ. The CDR3 extends over 15 amino acids. V shed 0 bases and J 8 bases; nucleotides not matched to a gene: 6. DNA for the CDR3: TGCGCCAGCAGCTTGGTACCTAGCGGGATTGATGAGCAGTTCTTC. It encodes CASSLVPSGIDEQFF.

V and J are TRBV5-1 and TRBJ2-2; possibly TRBD1 for D (8 bases). Trimming took off 0 bases at V and 5 bases at J, with 11 bases between the two ends. The length of the CDR3 is 15 residues. Germline CDR1 is SGHRS and CDR2 is YFSETQ. CDR3: CASSLEQGGTGELFF. As DNA, the CDR3 is TGCGCCAGCAGCTTGGAACAGGGGGGGACCGGGGAGCTGTTTTTT.